The 5 T cell receptor beta chains presented below share a single source sample, sequenced in a study of regulatory T cells in long-lasting Graves disease. Indicated time point: newly diagnosed GD, antithyroid drugs for less than 3 months. From PBMCs, RNA was extracted and then used to make the TCR library. CDR3 regions were amplified by Arm-PCR using iRepertoire HTBI primers to build TCR beta libraries. One entry per CDR3 protein, called by TCRdb with MiXCR from the multiplex PCR reads. The data contain around 230,000 distinct CDR3 sequences, about a sixth of them singletons. The sample here was peripheral blood mononuclear cells (PBMCs), taken at new diagnosis, from a patient treated with antithyroid drugs. All receptors derive from a female donor with Graves disease.

This clonotype was recorded many times. The chain joins TRBV3-1 to TRBJ2-3; TRBD2 aligns across 7 bases. The CDR3 runs 14 residues. The V gene end was trimmed by 1 base and the J gene end by 14 bases; junction bases not matched to a gene: 12. CDR1 and CDR2 (germline): LGHDT, YNNKEL (reference sequence). Here the CDR3 DNA reads TGTGCCAGCAGCCAAGGACTAGCCTCCCAGAGCCCGTATTTT. Its protein is CASSQGLASQSPYF.

This clonotype was counted ten times or more. This sequence joins TRBV11-2 and TRBJ2-7; tentative D call: TRBD2 (5 bases). The CDR3 has 16 residues. Germline-derived CDR1 and CDR2 are SGHAT and FQNNGV. Trimming took off 1 base at V and 6 bases at J, with 19 bases between the two ends. The CDR3, as DNA: TGTGCCAGCAGCTTAGGGCCGATTCTCCGGGGTTCCGAGCAGTACTTC. It is translated as CASSLGPILRGSEQYF. Based on the CDR3 plus reference TRBV11-2 and TRBJ2-7, the full variable domain is EAGVAQSPRYKIIEKRQSVAFWCNPISGHATLYWYQQILGQGPKLLIQFQNNGVVDDSQLPKDRFSAERLKGVDSTLKIQPAKLEDSAVYLCASSLGPILRGSEQYFGPGTRLTVT.

This clonotype showed up just a few times. This chain connects TRBV28 to TRBJ1-2, with D perhaps TRBD1 (5 bases). There are 13 residues in the CDR3. CDR1 is MDHEN, CDR2 SYDVKM, per germline. Trimming took off 5 bases at V and 3 bases at J, with 10 bases between the two ends. In DNA, the CDR3 is TGTGCCAGCAGTCCCGACAGTCACTATGGCTACACCTTC. Protein product: CASSPDSHYGYTF.

As DNA, the CDR3 is TGTGCCAGCAGCTTGGCGGTTCAATCCTACGAGCAGTACTTC. Translation gives CASSLAVQSYEQYF. The rearrangement joins TRBV7-9 to TRBJ2-7; D uncertain. Germline CDR1 SEHNR, CDR2 FQNEAQ (reference sequence). The CDR3 is 14 residues long. V lost 3 bases and J lost 1, with 10 bases in between.

The J gene is TRBJ2-4, the V gene TRBV5-1; D perhaps matches TRBD1 (6 bases). Per the germline V gene, CDR1 is SGHRS and CDR2 is YFSETQ. V lost 0 bases and J 1 base, leaving 8 bases between the germline ends. The CDR3 is made up of 15 amino acids. CDR3 coding DNA: TGCGCCAGCAGCTTGGCCGACAGGGCCAAAAACATTCAGTACTTC. Residues: CASSLADRAKNIQYF.